A single sample is the source of the 25 T cell receptor beta chains below, sequenced in a study of blood T cells in healthy people across ages. For the second PCR, which ran for roughly 7 to 11 cycles, a sample-barcoded 5' primer and a J-beta primer mix were used. One entry per CDR3 protein, called by TCRdb with MiXCR from the 5' RACE reads. The table lists 710,000 or so distinct CDR3 sequences, approximately 30% of them singletons. Sample: blood. The receptor source for this set is an elderly woman in good health.

This clonotype was counted a few times. J is TRBJ2-2 and V is TRBV7-3, with a possible D match to TRBD2 (7 bases). Trimming cost V 5 bases and J 3 bases, with 19 bases left between them. Germline CDR1 reads SGHTA; CDR2 reads FQGTGA. The length of the CDR3 is 17 residues. The CDR3 here is CASSQGPRGRDTGELFF. Written as DNA, the CDR3 is TGTGCCAGCAGCCAGGGACCGCGGGGGCGCGACACCGGGGAGCTGTTTTTT.

This clonotype occurred many times. The genes are TRBV9 and TRBJ1-5; D is unclear. The germline gives CDR1 SGDLS, CDR2 YYNGEE. The CDR3 is made up of 12 amino acids. V was cut by 8 bases and J by 2 bases, with 8 bases left in between. CDR3 loop: CASSGGNQPQHF. CDR3 DNA sequence: TGTGCCAGTTCTGGGGGCAATCAGCCCCAGCATTTT.

V is TRBV19 and J is TRBJ2-1; 8 bases are a match to TRBD1. Germline V lookup: CDR1 LNHDA, CDR2 SQIVND (reference sequence). J lost 8 bases, V lost 8 bases, and 8 bases had no gene match. The CDR3 is 13 residues long. Here the CDR3 reads CASCETGDDEQFF. The CDR3 DNA reads TGTGCCAGTTGTGAGACAGGGGACGATGAGCAGTTCTTC.

The chain uses TRBV2 and TRBJ2-1; 13 positions match TRBD2. The germline V gene encodes CDR1 SNHLY and CDR2 FYNNEI. V shed 4 bases and J 6 bases; nucleotides not matched to a gene: 3. The CDR3 has 15 residues. This CDR3 is CASSGTSGRRNEQFF. The CDR3 bases are TGTGCCAGCAGTGGGACTAGCGGGAGACGCAATGAGCAGTTCTTC.

The chain recombines TRBV19 with TRBJ2-1; TRBD2 matches 9 bases. The assigned J gene may be wrong: the sequence end matches TRBJ2-7 better. The CDR3 extends over 16 amino acids. Germline V gene data show CDR1 as LNHDA and CDR2 as SQIVND (reference sequence). This CDR3 reads CASDGVGGGAYNEQYF. The CDR3 DNA reads TGTGCCAGCGATGGGGTCGGCGGGGGGGCCTACAATGAGCAGTACTTC.

As concerns this clonotype: A read error is possible here, since a much larger clone lies one base away. V usage is TRBV29-1 and J usage is TRBJ2-5; D is ambiguous. Deletions cut 4 bases from V and 11 bases from J, with 17 bases between. The CDR3 consists of 12 residues. Per germline, CDR1 SQVTM and CDR2 ANQGSEA. As DNA, the CDR3 is TGCAGCGTTGCCTTTTCCCGTAATGAGCAGTACTTC. It specifies CSVAFSRNEQYF. Using reference TRBV29-1 and TRBJ2-5 for the parts outside the CDR3, the full variable domain is SAVISQKPSRDICQRGTSLTIQCQVDSQVTMMFWYRQQPGQSLTLIATANQGSEATYESGFVIDKFPISRPNLTFSTLTVSNMSPEDSSIYLCSVAFSRNEQYFGPGTRLLVL.

Many counts were recorded for this clonotype. The rearrangement joins TRBV7-9 to TRBJ1-1; D gene unclear. The V and J ends lost 6 bases and 4 bases respectively, with 9 bases between them. There are 12 residues in the CDR3. The V gene's germline CDR1 is SEHNR and CDR2 FQNEAQ (reference sequence). The CDR3 DNA follows: TGTGCCAGCAGATTCGGTGGCACTGAAGCTTTCTTT. Its protein is CASRFGGTEAFF.

This clonotype was seen ten or more times. This rearrangement joins TRBV7-2 to TRBJ2-1; D may correspond to TRBD1 or TRBD2 (6 bases each). CDR1 is SGHTA, CDR2 FQGNSA, per germline. The CDR3 covers 14 residues. Trimming removed 5 bases from V and 8 bases from J, with 16 bases in between. In DNA, the CDR3 is TGTGCCAGCAGCCCCGAAGGGGGGCGTTATGAGCAGTTCTTC. It specifies CASSPEGGRYEQFF.

The chain recombines TRBV6-5 with TRBJ1-3; 7 nucleotides line up with TRBD1. CDR1 is MNHEY, CDR2 SVGAGI, per germline. Trimming at V came to 6 bases and at J to 2 bases, leaving 10 bases not matched to a gene. The CDR3 extends over 16 amino acids. In DNA form, the CDR3 reads TGTGCCAGCAGGCCTTCGACAGGGTTAGCTGGAAACACCATATATTTT. Amino acids: CASRPSTGLAGNTIYF.

This clonotype has ten or more counts. This rearrangement joins TRBV11-3 to TRBJ2-1; D is unresolved. CDR3 length equals 15 residues. The ends were cut back, 5 bases at V and 6 bases at J, with 17 bases in the middle. From germline, CDR1 is SGHNT and CDR2 YENEEA. As DNA, the CDR3 is TGTGCCAGCAGCCCGGGCTCCTATGTCACCAATGAGCAGTTCTTC. It yields the protein CASSPGSYVTNEQFF.

This clonotype was detected a few times. The chain employs TRBV18 and TRBJ2-2; D is uncertain. Trimming removed 2 bases from V and 3 bases from J, with 10 bases in between. The CDR3 length is 15 residues. Germline CDR1 and CDR2: KGHSH and LQKENI. The CDR3 bases are TGTGCCAGCTCACCAGGAGACTCTCACACCGGGGAGCTGTTTTTT. This codes for CASSPGDSHTGELFF.

In its sample, this clonotype was seen a few times. One base away lies a much larger clone, so this may be a sequencing read error. The V gene is TRBV6-2 or TRBV6-3, the J gene TRBJ2-7; a possible D gene is TRBD1 (6 bases). V shed 0 bases and J shed 7 bases, with 10 bases lying between them. Germline V gene sequence: CDR1 MNHEY, CDR2 SVGEGT. This CDR3 contains 13 residues. The CDR3: CASSYSGTWEQYF. As DNA, the CDR3 is TGTGCCAGCAGTTACTCCGGGACATGGGAGCAGTACTTC.

This rearrangement joins TRBV7-2 to TRBJ1-3; TRBD1 matches at 9 bases. The V gene's germline CDR1 is SGHTA and CDR2 FQGNSA. The CDR3 is 16 amino acids. J lost 2 bases, V lost 1 base, and 3 bases had no gene match. For the CDR3, the DNA is TGTACCAGCAGCTTAGACCGGGACAGGGCTGGAAACACCATATATTTT. This codes for CTSSLDRDRAGNTIYF. Using reference TRBV7-2 and TRBJ1-3 for the parts outside the CDR3, the full variable domain is GAGVSQSPSNKVTEKGKDVELRCDPISGHTALYWYRQSLGQGLEFLIYFQGNSAPDKSGLPSDRFSAERTGGSVSTLTIQRTQQEDSAVYLCTSSLDRDRAGNTIYFGEGSWLTVV.

As to this clonotype: This may stem from a read error, because a much larger clone lies one nucleotide away. The chain links TRBV6-1 to TRBJ1-1, with no clear D. With 3 bases removed from V and 1 base from J, the gap between germline ends came to 6 bases. The CDR3 is 13 amino acids. CDR1 is MNHNS and CDR2 is SASEGT in the germline V gene. The CDR3 reads CASSDQENTEAFF. The CDR3 nucleotides read TGTGCCAGCAGTGACCAGGAGAACACTGAAGCTTTCTTT.

This rearrangement joins TRBV29-1 to TRBJ2-5; 9 bases align to TRBD2. From germline, CDR1 is SQVTM and CDR2 ANQGSEA. V lost 8 bases to trimming and J lost 11 bases; unmatched junction nucleotides: 18. The CDR3 length is 14 residues. The CDR3 loop is CSSSGGPYYNEQYF. In DNA, the CDR3 is TGCAGCTCAAGCGGGGGGCCTTATTACAATGAGCAGTACTTC.

J is TRBJ2-1 and V is TRBV4-1; 12 bases match TRBD1. J lost 8 bases, V lost 8 bases, and 10 bases had no gene match. The CDR3 consists of 15 residues. Germline V gene lookup returns CDR1 MGHRA and CDR2 YSYEKL. The CDR3 DNA follows: TGCGCCAGCGCAGATAGGGACAGGGGGCTCGATGAGCAGTTCTTC. Its translation is CASADRDRGLDEQFF.

This clonotype was seen a few times. This rearrangement joins TRBV20-1 to TRBJ1-2; D not certain. Trimming left V 4 bases short and J 7 bases short, with 10 bases between. Germline V gene sequence: CDR1 DFQATT, CDR2 SNEGSKA (reference sequence). This CDR3 spans 11 amino acids. CDR3 in amino acids: CSANLVGGYTF. As DNA, the CDR3 is TGCAGTGCTAATTTAGTAGGTGGCTACACCTTC.

This clonotype was detected a few times. The CDR3 here is CASSRGRQGDNSPLHF. In nucleotides, the CDR3 is TGCGCCAGCAGCAGGGGCCGACAGGGTGATAATTCACCCCTCCACTTT. This chain joins TRBV5-1 and TRBJ1-6; 7 nucleotides line up with TRBD1. Germline lookup yields CDR1 SGHRS and CDR2 YFSETQ. CDR3 length: 16 amino acids. J gave up 5 bases and V 4 bases, and 9 bases lay outside the gene matches.

Ten or more counts support this clonotype. The chain carries TRBV6-2 or TRBV6-3 and TRBJ1-1; D might be TRBD1 (6 bases). V was clipped by 2 bases and J by 0 bases, with 16 bases between them. The CDR3 contains 17 residues. Looked up from germline, CDR1 is MNHEY and CDR2 is SVGEGT. CDR3 amino acids: CASSYVPGGSVNTEAFF. As DNA, the CDR3 is TGTGCCAGCAGTTACGTCCCGGGGGGCTCTGTGAACACTGAAGCTTTCTTT.

This clonotype was detected many times. The chain couples TRBV4-2 to TRBJ1-1; maybe TRBD1 (5 bases). CDR3 length equals 13 residues. V was cut by 0 bases and J by 6 bases, with 8 bases left in between. Germline V gene data show CDR1 as LGHNA and CDR2 as YNFKEQ. The CDR3 loop reads CASSQDRAAEAFF. The CDR3 DNA sequence: TGTGCCAGCAGCCAAGACAGGGCCGCTGAAGCTTTCTTT.

In its sample, this clonotype was seen many times. V and J are TRBV7-9 and TRBJ2-3; a weak D match, TRBD1 (5 bases). V was clipped by 5 bases and J by 0 bases, with 12 bases between them. Germline CDR1 reads SEHNR; CDR2 reads FQNEAQ (reference sequence). CDR3 length: 15 amino acids. The DNA of the CDR3 is TGTGCCAGCAGCGTGGACACCCTTAGCACAGATACGCAGTATTTT. Its translation is CASSVDTLSTDTQYF.

The sample holds many counts of this clonotype. The rearrangement links TRBV4-2 to TRBJ2-3; 10 nucleotides agree with TRBD2. The germline V gene has CDR1 LGHNA and CDR2 YNFKEQ. V shed 1 base, J shed 2 bases, and the junction held 6 bases outside the gene matches. The CDR3 length is 17 residues. The CDR3 sequence is CASSQAAGTSVTDTQYF. The CDR3, as DNA: TGTGCCAGCAGCCAAGCAGCGGGGACTAGCGTCACAGATACGCAGTATTTT.

In its sample, this clonotype was seen many times. V usage is TRBV6-6 and J usage is TRBJ1-2; possibly TRBD1 for D (6 bases). V was cut by 5 bases and J by 7 bases, with 17 bases left in between. This CDR3 has 14 residues. The germline gives CDR1 MNHNY, CDR2 SVGAGI (reference sequence). The CDR3 is CASSPGQPIGGYTF. CDR3 bases: TGTGCCAGCAGTCCGGGACAACCAATTGGTGGCTACACCTTC.

The chain has TRBV7-8 and TRBJ2-2, with 11 bases aligning to TRBD2. V lost 0 bases and J lost 6; bases outside the gene matches: 9. Germline loops: CDR1 SGHVS, CDR2 FQNEAQ. The CDR3 is made up of 18 amino acids. The DNA of the CDR3 is TGTGCCAGCAGCTTAGCAGCTAGCGGGGGGTTTAACTCCGGGGAGCTGTTTTTT. It is translated as CASSLAASGGFNSGELFF.

This clonotype occurred many times. The gene calls are TRBV28 and TRBJ2-7; D remains unclear. The V and J ends lost 4 bases and 2 bases respectively, with 12 bases between them. In germline, CDR1 is MDHEN, CDR2 SYDVKM. CDR3 length: 14 residues. The CDR3 sequence: CASSSSGITYEQYF. Written as DNA, the CDR3 is TGTGCCAGCAGTTCGTCAGGAATAACCTACGAGCAGTACTTC.